What follows are 6 T cell receptor beta chains derived from one specimen sequenced in a study of blood T cell repertoires in COVID-19. The assay was immunoSEQ multiplex PCR, and TCRdb's table has in-frame clones only and misses some. There are over 95,000 clones in the sample; 85% occur only once, and 3% to 3.5% lies in the top ten. Sequenced input: peripheral blood. These receptors were obtained from a man aged 40-55 years with acute or convalescent COVID-19.

The genes are TRBV18 and TRBJ2-1, with TRBD2 matching 9 bases. Trimming at V came to 3 bases and at J to 0 bases, leaving 3 bases not matched to a gene. Germline V gene data show CDR1 as KGHSH and CDR2 as LQKENI. The CDR3 runs 16 residues. CDR3 region: CASSPLAGNSYNEQFF. The CDR3 DNA reads as TGTGCCAGCTCACCCCTAGCGGGGAACTCCTACAATGAGCAGTTCTTC.

The V and J genes are TRBV2 and TRBJ2-1; 8 nucleotides agree with TRBD2. The germline gives CDR1 SNHLY, CDR2 FYNNEI. The CDR3 has 17 amino acids. V lost 7 bases and J lost 6; bases outside the gene matches: 17. The CDR3 sequence: CASTGGIAGTLSNEQFF. CDR3 nucleotide sequence: TGTGCCAGCACGGGAGGAATAGCGGGGACCCTCTCCAATGAGCAGTTCTTC. Full variable domain (remainder filled in from reference TRBV2 and TRBJ2-1): EPEVTQTPSHQVTQMGQEVILRCVPISNHLYFYWYRQILGQKVEFLVSFYNNEISEKSEIFDDQFSVERPDGSNFTLKIRSTKLEDSAMYFCASTGGIAGTLSNEQFFGPGTRLTVL.

J is TRBJ2-2 and V is TRBV5-1, with D hard to call. The germline CDR1 and CDR2 sequences are SGHRS and YFSETQ. This CDR3 spans 14 amino acids. V was pared by 1 base and J by 6 bases, with 10 bases between. The CDR3 DNA reads as TGCGCCAGCAGCTTGCTAGGTCTTGCCGGGGAGCTGTTTTTT. Translated, it gives CASSLLGLAGELFF. Supplemented by reference TRBV5-1 and TRBJ2-2, the full variable domain reads KAGVTQTPRYLIKTRGQQVTLSCSPISGHRSVSWYQQTPGQGLQFLFEYFSETQRNKGNFPGRFSGRQFSNSRSEMNVSTLELGDSALYLCASSLLGLAGELFFGEGSRLTVL.

A single count supports this clone. The chain couples TRBV12-3 or TRBV12-4 to TRBJ2-3; D perhaps matches TRBD2 (6 bases). V was shortened by 8 bases and J by 1 base, with 10 bases between the two germline ends. This CDR3 has 13 amino acids. CDR3 nucleotide sequence: TGTGCCAGCCGCCGCGGGGGCACAGATACGCAGTATTTT. Translation gives CASRRGGTDTQYF.

This sequence joins TRBV20-1 and TRBJ1-1; D is undetermined. There are 11 residues in the CDR3. V dropped 6 bases and J dropped 5 bases, with 10 bases sitting between them. The germline V gene has CDR1 DFQATT and CDR2 SNEGSKA (reference sequence). The CDR3 region is CSALSGTEAFF. The CDR3 DNA sequence: TGCAGTGCCCTGTCGGGGACTGAAGCTTTCTTT.

In this sample, this clone turned up a few times. The chain recombines TRBV11-2 with TRBJ1-2; 7 nucleotides line up with TRBD1. The J segment lost 4 bases and the V segment lost 5 bases, leaving 4 bases of the junction unmatched. Looked up from germline, CDR1 is SGHAT and CDR2 is FQNNGV. CDR3 length equals 13 residues. CDR3 in amino acids: CASSVGQIYGYTF. In nucleotides, the CDR3 is TGTGCCAGCAGCGTGGGACAGATCTATGGCTACACCTTC.